This TCR beta chain was identified during a study of cytomegalovirus exposure and HLA in healthy donors. The PCR contained 60 Vbeta and 13 Jbeta primers. Libraries were prepared by immunoSEQ multiplex PCR; TCRdb keeps only in-frame clonotypes and omits some of them. Of about 160,000 clones in the sample, roughly 84% were seen once. Study-level points and caveats: Previously analyzed data showed that most TCR beta V segments were productive at a frequency of about 90% or about 30%.

Trimming pared 0 bases from V and 2 bases from J, leaving 12 bases between. The V gene's germline CDR1 is LGHNA and CDR2 YNFKEQ. The CDR3 length is 16 residues. About this clone itself: Its antigen is as yet unknown.

This receptor was taken from a man aged 18 to 30 in good health and CMV-seropositive. The genes are TRBV4-2 and TRBJ2-3; the D gene is possibly TRBD1 (6 bases). Source material: PBMCs. This CDR3 is CASSQDKQGTTDTQYF. As DNA, the CDR3 is TGTGCCAGCAGCCAAGATAAGCAGGGGACCACAGATACGCAGTATTTT.